These T cell receptor beta chains were read from a single sample in a study of CD8+ T cells in alopecia areata. Data came from immunoSEQ multiplex PCR; TCRdb stores just in-frame clones and leaves some out. The top ten hold around 9.1% of the sample, which has about 180,000 clones, about half seen once. The input for sequencing was CD8+ T cells sorted from blood, taken around week 54, from a patient treated with tofacitinib. Receptors were obtained from a human donor with alopecia areata. The CDR3 runs from the conserved cysteine through the conserved F or W. The order of the fields is J gene, D gene, clone size, V gene, CDR3 protein, CDR3 DNA. D genes are given only for firm matches. The size field is filled for only some rows; it gives once, few, many or a size class.

TRBJ1-1,.,once,TRBV9,CASSVHFRDTEAFF,TGTGCCAGCAGCGTACACTTTCGTGACACTGAAGCTTTCTTT
TRBJ2-7,.,.,TRBV14,CASSQWGVVYEQYF,TGTGCCAGCAGCCAATGGGGTGTAGTATACGAGCAGTACTTC
TRBJ2-6,.,few,TRBV15,CATSRGQGGSNVLTF,TGTGCCACCAGCAGAGGCCAGGGTGGGTCCAACGTCCTGACTTTC
TRBJ2-7,.,few,TRBV27,CASRGGVAYEQYF,TGTGCCAGCAGAGGTGGGGTAGCCTACGAGCAGTACTTC
TRBJ1-6,.,.,TRBV15,CATSSSGLLSSYNSPLHF,TGTGCCACCAGCAGCTCGGGACTTCTGAGCTCCTATAATTCACCCCTCCACTTT
TRBJ2-7,TRBD1,.,TRBV5-1,CASSSRGPSSYEQYF,TGCGCCAGCAGCTCCAGGGGGCCCAGCTCCTACGAGCAGTACTTC
TRBJ2-7,TRBD2,few,TRBV30,CAWSGGSSYEQYF,TGTGCCTGGTCGGGGGGAAGCTCCTACGAGCAGTACTTC
TRBJ1-3,.,.,TRBV20-1,CSAKVADTIYF,TGCAGTGCTAAAGTAGCAGACACCATATATTTT
TRBJ2-5,.,few,TRBV6-6,CASSYSETQYF,TGTGCCAGCAGTTACTCTGAGACCCAGTACTTC
TRBJ1-5,.,.,TRBV30,CAWSVPRANQPQHF,TGTGCCTGGAGTGTACCCAGGGCTAATCAGCCCCAGCATTTT
TRBJ2-5,TRBD2,.,TRBV7-8,CASSLNPSGGAWGIQETQYF,TGTGCCAGCAGCTTAAATCCTAGCGGGGGGGCCTGGGGCATTCAAGAGACCCAGTACTTC
TRBJ2-3,.,.,TRBV18,CASSPPLFTDTQYF,TGTGCCAGCTCACCACCGCTCTTCACAGATACGCAGTATTTT
TRBJ2-5,.,.,TRBV30,CAWREGGVETQYF,TGTGCCTGGAGAGAGGGGGGGGTAGAGACCCAGTACTTC
TRBJ2-7,.,few,TRBV29-1,CSVPKGGLDEQYF,TGCAGCGTTCCAAAGGGGGGGCTGGACGAGCAGTACTTC
TRBJ2-7,.,.,TRBV6-5,CASSYLPSYEQYF,TGTGCCAGCAGTTACTTGCCCTCCTACGAGCAGTACTTC
TRBJ2-3,.,.,TRBV4-3,CASSQVRWGQEDTDTQYF,TGCGCCAGCAGCCAAGTAAGGTGGGGGCAGGAGGACACAGATACGCAGTATTTT
TRBJ2-7,.,.,TRBV6-5,CASRTDSPGEQYF,TGTGCCAGCCGAACAGACAGCCCGGGCGAGCAGTACTTC
TRBJ1-2,.,few,TRBV29-1,CSVAGTVKGGYTF,TGCAGCGTTGCCGGGACGGTCAAGGGTGGCTACACCTTC
TRBJ2-7,.,.,TRBV5-1,CASSKDGVTYEQYF,TGCGCCAGCAGCAAGGACGGTGTAACCTACGAGCAGTACTTC
TRBJ2-7,.,.,TRBV6-6,CASSYSSEAYEQYF,TGTGCCAGCAGTTACTCGTCAGAAGCCTACGAGCAGTACTTC
TRBJ1-5,.,.,TRBV7-6,CASSLAPGASNQPQHF,TGTGCCAGCAGCTTAGCACCAGGGGCGAGCAATCAGCCCCAGCATTTT
TRBJ1-6,TRBD1,.,TRBV5-1,CASSLGRTGYNSPLHF,TGCGCCAGCAGCTTGGGACGGACAGGATATAATTCACCCCTCCACTTT
TRBJ2-1,.,.,TRBV15,CATSSGRNYNEQFF,TGTGCCACCAGCAGCGGCAGGAATTACAATGAGCAGTTCTTC
TRBJ2-3,TRBD2,few,TRBV29-1,CSVAGAAGGRTDTQYF,TGCAGCGTTGCAGGTGCAGCGGGGGGCCGCACAGATACGCAGTATTTT
TRBJ2-7,.,.,TRBV30,CAWSTLIGGSIYEQYF,TGTGCCTGGAGTACCCTTATTGGGGGATCGATCTACGAGCAGTACTTC
TRBJ2-1,.,.,TRBV7-9,CASSSTVSRYNEQFF,TGTGCCAGCAGCTCTACCGTTTCCCGATACAATGAGCAGTTCTTC
TRBJ1-1,TRBD1,.,TRBV25-1,CASTPTGEGTEAFF,TGTGCCAGCACCCCGACAGGGGAGGGCACTGAAGCTTTCTTT
TRBJ2-1,TRBD1,.,TRBV4-2,CASSQETGGEQFF,TGTGCCAGCAGCCAGGAGACAGGGGGTGAGCAGTTCTTC
TRBJ1-1,.,few,TRBV27,CASSASSGEVNTEAFF,TGTGCCAGCAGTGCGTCCAGCGGGGAGGTGAACACTGAAGCTTTCTTT
TRBJ1-1,TRBD1,.,TRBV4-2,CASSQVGQGMNTEAFF,TGTGCCAGCAGCCAAGTAGGACAGGGGATGAACACTGAAGCTTTCTTT
TRBJ2-1,.,.,TRBV15,CATSPERGRFNEQFF,TGTGCCACCAGTCCCGAGAGGGGGAGGTTTAATGAGCAGTTCTTC